Listed here are 21 T cell receptor beta chains from one sample, sequenced in a study of radiotherapy plus CTLA-4 blockade in lung cancer. Assay used: immunoSEQ multiplex PCR; TCRdb lists only in-frame clones, some missing. The profile covers about 73,000 clones, with about nine tenths appearing a single time and over 35% taken by the ten largest. The sequencing here drew on peripheral blood, taken from a patient treated with radiotherapy plus ipilimumab. These receptors came from a human donor with non-small cell lung cancer that progressed on radiotherapy plus ipilimumab.

The chain uses TRBV14 and TRBJ2-7; D tentatively reads TRBD1 or TRBD2 (5 bases each). V shed 6 bases and J shed 1 base, with 7 bases lying between them. The germline CDR1 and CDR2 sequences are SGHDN and FVKESK. This CDR3 comprises 12 residues. The CDR3 loop is CASRGESYEQYF. The CDR3 DNA follows: TGTGCCAGCAGAGGGGAGTCCTACGAGCAGTACTTC.

The chain carries TRBV4-1 and TRBJ1-1, with unresolved D. CDR3 length: 14 residues. V shed 4 bases and J shed 7 bases, with 16 bases lying between them. Germline CDR1 reads MGHRA; CDR2 reads YSYEKL. CDR3 DNA sequence: TGCGCCAGCAGCCCAGGTCTGAGGTCGGTTGAAGCTTTCTTT. It encodes CASSPGLRSVEAFF.

The rearrangement uses TRBV11-2 and TRBJ1-5; D not resolved. Germline V gene lookup returns CDR1 SGHAT and CDR2 FQNNGV. V lost 1 base and J 4 bases, leaving 8 bases between the germline ends. The CDR3 loop spans 14 amino acids. The CDR3 sequence is CASSLARDNQPQHF. The CDR3 nucleotides are TGTGCCAGCAGCTTAGCTAGGGATAATCAGCCCCAGCATTTT.

The chain carries TRBV4-1 and TRBJ2-1, with D perhaps given as TRBD1 or TRBD2 (5 bases each). This CDR3 region has 13 residues. V shed 3 bases and J shed 12 bases, with 15 bases lying between them. Germline V gene data show CDR1 as MGHRA and CDR2 as YSYEKL. Here the CDR3 DNA reads TGCGCCAGCAGCCAGCCGGGGCCTGGTGGGCAGTTCTTC. Translation gives CASSQPGPGGQFF.

The chain combines TRBV4-1 with TRBJ1-3; unclear D gene. Germline V gene data show CDR1 as MGHRA and CDR2 as YSYEKL. The V end was cut by 5 bases, the J end by 1 base, with 6 bases between. The CDR3 consists of 13 residues. CDR3 coding DNA: TGCGCCAGCAGCGAGGTATCTGGAAACACCATATATTTT. Translation gives CASSEVSGNTIYF.

CDR3 nucleotide sequence: TGTGCTAGTGGTTTGGGGGAGGCAGGGGCAGCAGATACGCAGTATTTT. Translated: CASGLGEAGAADTQYF. The V gene is TRBV12-5, the J gene TRBJ2-3; D possibly uses TRBD1 or TRBD2 (6 bases each). V gave up 1 base and J gave up 4 bases, with 15 bases separating them. CDR1 LGHNT and CDR2 FRNRAP come from the germline V gene. The CDR3 consists of 16 residues.

The chain links TRBV9 to TRBJ2-5, with 14 bases that match TRBD2. Per germline, CDR1 SGDLS and CDR2 YYNGEE. Trimming removed 4 bases from V and 9 bases from J; junction bases left unmatched: 17. CDR3 length: 18 residues. CDR3 amino acids: CASSPTGLAGVTAVAQYF. Here the CDR3 DNA reads TGTGCCAGCAGCCCCACGGGACTAGCGGGAGTTACGGCCGTGGCCCAGTACTTC.

The chain joins TRBV4-1 to TRBJ2-7; D not certain. CDR1 is MGHRA and CDR2 is YSYEKL in the germline V gene. This CDR3 comprises 15 residues. V was clipped by 0 bases and J by 2 bases, with 11 bases between them. The CDR3 DNA reads as TGCGCCAGCAGCCAAGATAGGCAGAGAACCTACGAGCAGTACTTC. Amino acid sequence: CASSQDRQRTYEQYF.

Concerning this clone: Relative to the germline gene, one junction end is altered; a read error may explain this. This chain joins TRBV7-7 and TRBJ2-7; TRBD1 is a possible D gene (6 bases). This CDR3 has 14 amino acids. In germline, CDR1 is SSHAT, CDR2 FNYEAQ (reference sequence). CDR3: CASSSTGTTGEQYF. The CDR3 region has the DNA TGTGCTAGCAGCTCGACCGGGACAACGGGCGAGCAGTACTTC.

The rearrangement joins TRBV7-2 to TRBJ2-3; 11 bases agree with TRBD2. J gave up 6 bases and V 3 bases, and 5 bases lay outside the gene matches. Germline CDR1 is SGHTA and CDR2 is FQGNSA. CDR3 length: 15 residues. The CDR3 reads CASSFLAGGWDTQYF. The CDR3, as DNA: TGTGCCAGCAGCTTCCTAGCGGGAGGTTGGGATACGCAGTATTTT. Complete variable domain (other parts from reference TRBV7-2 and TRBJ2-3): GAGVSQSPSNKVTEKGKDVELRCDPISGHTALYWYRQSLGQGLEFLIYFQGNSAPDKSGLPSDRFSAERTGGSVSTLTIQRTQQEDSAVYLCASSFLAGGWDTQYFGPGTRLTVL.

This chain links TRBV30 with TRBJ1-5; tentatively, D is TRBD1 (5 bases). Trimming pared 0 bases from V and 6 bases from J, leaving 12 bases between. Germline CDR1 GTSNPN, CDR2 SVGIG (reference sequence). The CDR3 is made up of 14 amino acids. The CDR3 region has the DNA TGTGCCTGGAGTGTGGCAAATAGGGGTCAGCCCCAGCATTTT. Translating it yields CAWSVANRGQPQHF.

V and J are TRBV2 and TRBJ2-5, with 8 bases identical to TRBD2. Germline CDR1 and CDR2: SNHLY and FYNNEI. This CDR3 is built from 15 residues. Trimming at V came to 6 bases and at J to 6 bases, leaving 12 bases not matched to a gene. CDR3 protein: CASRGIGGDLKTQYF. The CDR3 bases are TGTGCCAGCAGGGGGATCGGGGGGGATCTGAAGACCCAGTACTTC.

The chain carries TRBV13 and TRBJ1-1, with D maybe TRBD1 (5 bases). CDR1 is PRHDT, CDR2 FYEKMQ, per germline (reference sequence). The CDR3 totals 14 residues. The ends were cut back, 1 base at V and 0 bases at J, with 6 bases in the middle. Here the CDR3 reads CASSLVGVNTEAFF. In DNA form, the CDR3 reads TGTGCCAGCAGCTTAGTAGGGGTGAACACTGAAGCTTTCTTT.

The chain uses TRBV5-6 and TRBJ2-3; D is unclear. Germline CDR1 reads SGHDT; CDR2 reads YYEEEE. This CDR3 spans 15 amino acids. The V and J ends lost 0 bases and 0 bases respectively, with 8 bases between them. The chain's CDR3 is CASSLVRVSTDTQYF. The CDR3 DNA reads TGTGCCAGCAGCTTGGTAAGGGTTAGCACAGATACGCAGTATTTT.

The J gene is TRBJ2-5, the V gene TRBV20-1; D not certain. Germline CDR1 is DFQATT and CDR2 is SNEGSKA (reference sequence). CDR3 size: 11 residues. V was cut by 0 bases and J by 4 bases, with 3 bases left in between. CDR3 sequence (DNA): TGCAGTGCTAGAGACAGAGAGACCCAGTACTTC. Its protein is CSARDRETQYF.

This chain joins TRBV6-1 and TRBJ1-4; the D gene is possibly TRBD1 (5 bases). The CDR3 is 15 amino acids. The V end was cut by 7 bases, the J end by 7 bases, with 19 bases between. The germline gives CDR1 MNHNS, CDR2 SASEGT. The CDR3: CASNQDSPGLEKLFF. CDR3 nucleotide sequence: TGTGCCAGCAACCAAGACAGCCCGGGTCTTGAAAAACTGTTTTTT.

The chain has TRBV11-2 and TRBJ2-7, with 13 bases identical to TRBD2. Unmatched junction bases numbered 8, after V lost 2 bases and J lost 4 bases. Per the germline V gene, CDR1 is SGHAT and CDR2 is FQNNGV. There are 17 residues in the CDR3. The CDR3 coding sequence is TGTGCCAGCAGCTTACTGCCGGGACTAGCGGGAACATACGAGCAGTACTTC. Protein product: CASSLLPGLAGTYEQYF.

In its sample, this clone was seen a few times. The chain links TRBV28 to TRBJ2-7; 8 nucleotides align to TRBD2. The CDR3 runs to 21 residues. The junction had 24 bases not matched to a gene; V was cut back by 5 bases and J by 0 bases. Germline V gene sequence: CDR1 MDHEN, CDR2 SYDVKM. The CDR3 spells CASSTPYLAGAATRGSYEQYV. Here the CDR3 DNA reads TGTGCCAGCAGTACACCGTATCTAGCGGGCGCAGCAACCCGAGGCTCCTACGAGCAGTACGTC.

V and J are TRBV7-3 and TRBJ2-2; a possible D gene is TRBD2 (6 bases). The CDR3 spans 15 residues. Germline CDR1 is SGHTA and CDR2 is FQGTGA. V shed 1 base and J shed 2 bases, with 8 bases lying between them. The CDR3 sequence: CASSLSGVNTGELFF. CDR3 in DNA: TGTGCCAGCAGCTTAAGCGGGGTAAACACCGGGGAGCTGTTTTTT.

The chain employs TRBV6-5 and TRBJ1-4, with D possibly being TRBD1 (6 bases). This CDR3 spans 15 amino acids. Trimming took 6 bases from V and 5 from J, leaving 16 bases between them. The germline gives CDR1 MNHEY, CDR2 SVGAGI. The CDR3 region is CASRRQGFKNEKLFF. The CDR3 bases are TGTGCCAGCAGACGGCAGGGGTTCAAGAATGAAAAACTGTTTTTT.

This clone was detected only a few times. This rearrangement joins TRBV4-2 to TRBJ2-1, with 10 bases that match TRBD2. V trimming: 0 bases; J trimming: 2 bases; junction bases outside the gene matches: 4. CDR1 and CDR2 from the germline V gene are LGHNA and YNFKEQ. CDR3 size: 17 residues. In DNA, the CDR3 is TGTGCCAGCAGCCAAGAAGCGGGAGGGATGGCCTACAATGAGCAGTTCTTC. Amino acid sequence: CASSQEAGGMAYNEQFF.